These T cell receptor beta chains were read from a single sample in a study of beta chain bispecific antibodies for T cell cancers. TCRdb reprocessed the 5' RACE reads with MiXCR, giving one entry per CDR3 protein. The data show some 21,000 distinct CDR3 sequences, roughly 2.6% seen once. These receptors' antigens are unknown. The sequenced sample was healthy donor T cells cultured with leukemia cells. All receptors derive from a human donor in good health. Some clones in this sample may be carry-over from other donors' samples. The CDR3 runs from the conserved cysteine through the conserved F or W. The D gene is left open where the match is weak. A clone size is listed for some rows: how often the clone was seen (once, few, many), or a class if it is expanded.

size: many
V: TRBV4-1
J: TRBJ2-7
D: NA
DNA: TGCGCCAGCAGCCAAGATCTGAGCTCCTACGAGCAGTACTTC
CDR3: CASSQDLSSYEQYF

size: many
V: TRBV5-1
J: TRBJ2-7
D: NA
DNA: TGCGCCAGCAGCGCCCCGGGCGGCGAGCAGTACTTC
CDR3: CASSAPGGEQYF

size: NA
V: TRBV5-1
J: TRBJ1-1
D: NA
DNA: TGCGCCAGCAGCCCGGGGCCGGTCTTGTACACTGAAGCTTTCTTT
CDR3: CASSPGPVLYTEAFF

size: few
V: TRBV19
J: TRBJ1-2
D: TRBD1
DNA: TGTGCCAGTAGTCAGGGGGCGGCCGGCTACACCTTC
CDR3: CASSQGAAGYTF

size: few
V: TRBV30
J: TRBJ1-1
D: TRBD1
DNA: TGTGCCTGGAGTGTGGGGACAGGGGGGCCCGAAGCTTTCTTT
CDR3: CAWSVGTGGPEAFF

size: many
V: TRBV5-1
J: TRBJ1-1
D: NA
DNA: TGCGCCAGCAGCTTTCTACAGGGCGGCACTGAAGCTTTCTTT
CDR3: CASSFLQGGTEAFF

size: many
V: TRBV29-1
J: TRBJ2-7
D: TRBD1
DNA: TGCAGCGTCCTGACAGGGGCGGTCGAGCAGTACTTC
CDR3: CSVLTGAVEQYF

size: many
V: TRBV19
J: TRBJ2-7
D: NA
DNA: TGTGCCAGTAGTCCAGGACAGCTAGCCTACGAGCAGTACTTC
CDR3: CASSPGQLAYEQYF

size: many
V: TRBV10-3
J: TRBJ2-2
D: TRBD1
DNA: TGTGCCATCGTGGGGACAGGAGGCACCGGGGAGCTGTTTTTT
CDR3: CAIVGTGGTGELFF

size: many
V: TRBV20-1
J: TRBJ2-1
D: NA
DNA: TGCAGTGCTAGTCGGGGCATATACAATGAGCAGTTCTTC
CDR3: CSASRGIYNEQFF

size: many
V: TRBV7-2
J: TRBJ2-7
D: TRBD2
DNA: TGTGCCAGCAGCTCTGCGGGGGGAACTACGAGGCAGTACTTC
CDR3: CASSSAGGTTRQYF

size: many
V: TRBV28
J: TRBJ2-4
D: TRBD2
DNA: TGTGCCAGCAGATATAGCGGGGAGGCAAACATTCAGTACTTC
CDR3: CASRYSGEANIQYF

size: many
V: TRBV19
J: TRBJ2-3
D: TRBD2
DNA: TGTGCCAGTAGTATTTCCCCCGAGACTAGCGTCTCCTTT
CDR3: CASSISPETSVSF

size: many
V: TRBV5-1
J: TRBJ2-7
D: NA
DNA: TGCGCCAGCAGCATTGAGTCCAGAAATACCTACGAGCAGTACTTC
CDR3: CASSIESRNTYEQYF

size: many
V: TRBV27
J: TRBJ2-1
D: NA
DNA: TGTGCCAGCAGTCCCGTCACCGCTTCCTATTACAATGAGCAGTTCTTC
CDR3: CASSPVTASYYNEQFF

size: many
V: TRBV30
J: TRBJ1-3
D: NA
DNA: TGTGCCTGGAGCGAGGGCGGCGGAGGAAACACCATATATTTT
CDR3: CAWSEGGGGNTIYF

size: many
V: TRBV27
J: TRBJ2-7
D: NA
DNA: TGTGCCAGCAGTTTAGTAGGTCACTCCTACGAGCAGTACTTC
CDR3: CASSLVGHSYEQYF

size: many
V: TRBV7-3
J: TRBJ2-7
D: TRBD1
DNA: TGTGCCAGCAGCTTAGGGACAGGACCCTACGAGCAGTACTTC
CDR3: CASSLGTGPYEQYF

size: many
V: TRBV12-3/TRBV12-4
J: TRBJ2-3
D: NA
DNA: TGTGCCAGCAGTTTTTCATCATTGATTAGGGGTGCAGATACGCAGTATTTT
CDR3: CASSFSSLIRGADTQYF

size: medium-sized
V: TRBV5-1
J: TRBJ1-1
D: NA
DNA: TGCGCCAGCAGGTGGGGTTCTTACTCGAACACTGAAGCTTTCTTT
CDR3: CASRWGSYSNTEAFF

size: many
V: TRBV12-3/TRBV12-4
J: TRBJ2-7
D: NA
DNA: TGTGCCAGCAGTCCCTCGATAGAAGAGTTTGGCGAGCAGTACTTC
CDR3: CASSPSIEEFGEQYF

size: many
V: TRBV7-6
J: TRBJ2-3
D: TRBD2
DNA: TGTGCCAGCAGCCCCCCCCAGCGGGGGACCTCTTACGGCACAGATACGCAGTATTTT
CDR3: CASSPPQRGTSYGTDTQYF

size: many
V: TRBV20-1
J: TRBJ2-2
D: NA
DNA: TGCAGTGCTAGAGATGGAAACACCGGGGAGCTGTTTTTT
CDR3: CSARDGNTGELFF

size: NA
V: TRBV19
J: TRBJ1-2
D: NA
DNA: TGTGCCAGTAGTATAGTCAACTCCCTGAGTAGCTACACCTTC
CDR3: CASSIVNSLSSYTF

size: few
V: TRBV6-1
J: TRBJ2-7
D: NA
DNA: TGTGCCAGCAGTGAAGGGGCGGGGGCTTACGAGCAGTACTTC
CDR3: CASSEGAGAYEQYF

size: many
V: TRBV2
J: TRBJ2-6
D: TRBD1
DNA: TGTGCCAGCGGGCCCTGGACAGGGGTCGGGAGTACTGGGGCCAACGTCCTGACTTTC
CDR3: CASGPWTGVGSTGANVLTF

size: many
V: TRBV10-3
J: TRBJ2-1
D: NA
DNA: TGTGCCATCAGTGAAATCGGGACTTACAATGAGCAGTTCTTC
CDR3: CAISEIGTYNEQFF

size: many
V: TRBV10-2
J: TRBJ2-2
D: NA
DNA: TGCGCCAGCAGTGAGAACAGGTGGCAGGGTAGGGAGCTGTTTTTT
CDR3: CASSENRWQGRELFF

size: many
V: TRBV2
J: TRBJ2-7
D: TRBD1
DNA: TGTGCCAGCAGCCGGGACAGGGGAGAGGACGAGCAGTACTTC
CDR3: CASSRDRGEDEQYF

size: many
V: TRBV20-1
J: TRBJ2-7
D: TRBD1
DNA: TGCAGTGCCCCTTTTCGACGGGACAGGGCTTACGAGCAGTACTTC
CDR3: CSAPFRRDRAYEQYF

size: many
V: TRBV7-9
J: TRBJ2-3
D: NA
DNA: TGTGCCAGCAGCCCATCTCGGGATGAGGATACGCAGTATTTT
CDR3: CASSPSRDEDTQYF

size: many
V: TRBV2
J: TRBJ1-1
D: TRBD1
DNA: TGTGCCAGCAGATACAGGGGAGGTGAAGCTTTCTTT
CDR3: CASRYRGGEAFF

size: many
V: TRBV27
J: TRBJ2-1
D: TRBD2
DNA: TGTGCCAGCAGTTGGACTAGCAGGGTTAGTGAGCAGTTCTTC
CDR3: CASSWTSRVSEQFF

size: many
V: TRBV12-3/TRBV12-4
J: TRBJ2-7
D: TRBD2
DNA: TGTGCCAGCATCTACCTCGATGGGGGCGGGGGGCGTCCCGATCGCTACGAGCAGTACTTC
CDR3: CASIYLDGGGGRPDRYEQYF

size: medium-sized
V: TRBV3-1
J: TRBJ2-7
D: TRBD1
DNA: TGTGCCAGCAGCGATCCCGGGACAGGGGGCTCCTACGAGCAGTACTTC
CDR3: CASSDPGTGGSYEQYF

size: many
V: TRBV5-1
J: TRBJ1-2
D: NA
DNA: TGCGCCAGCAGGAGCCCACCCGACTATGGCTACACCTTC
CDR3: CASRSPPDYGYTF

size: many
V: TRBV20-1
J: TRBJ2-3
D: TRBD2
DNA: TGCAGTGCCACCCAGCGGGGTCCTACCACAGATACGCAGTATTTT
CDR3: CSATQRGPTTDTQYF

size: many
V: TRBV5-1
J: TRBJ1-2
D: NA
DNA: TGCGCCAGCAGCCTCCTGGGGGAACATGGCTACACCTTC
CDR3: CASSLLGEHGYTF

size: few
V: TRBV11-3
J: TRBJ1-3
D: NA
DNA: TGTGCCAGCAGTTCGTCGTTCCTATCTGGAAACACCATATATTTT
CDR3: CASSSSFLSGNTIYF

size: few
V: TRBV29-1
J: TRBJ2-1
D: TRBD1
DNA: TGCAGCGTTGTGGACAGGGGGCGCGGGAATGAGCAGTTCTTC
CDR3: CSVVDRGRGNEQFF

size: many
V: TRBV3-1
J: TRBJ2-5
D: NA
DNA: TGTGCCAGCAGCCATCCCCCCGGGGGGCGTCAAGAGACCCAGTACTTC
CDR3: CASSHPPGGRQETQYF

size: many
V: TRBV13
J: TRBJ2-7
D: NA
DNA: TGTGCCAGCAGCTCACAGACGAACTACGAGCAGTACTTC
CDR3: CASSSQTNYEQYF

size: few
V: TRBV20-1
J: TRBJ2-7
D: TRBD1
DNA: TGCAGTGCTCTCGGGACAGGGGGCTTGGACGAGCAGTACTTC
CDR3: CSALGTGGLDEQYF

size: many
V: TRBV7-8
J: TRBJ2-3
D: NA
DNA: TGTGCCAGCAGCTTAGCGGGCACTAGCCGACACACAGATACGCAGTATTTT
CDR3: CASSLAGTSRHTDTQYF

size: many
V: TRBV2
J: TRBJ2-3
D: TRBD2
DNA: TGTGCCAGCAGTGCGGGGCGGGGGGGCCGAGGTGATACGCAGTATTTT
CDR3: CASSAGRGGRGDTQYF

size: NA
V: TRBV7-9
J: TRBJ2-6
D: NA
DNA: TGTGCCAGCAGCACCGCGTCCAACGTCCTGACTTTC
CDR3: CASSTASNVLTF

size: few
V: TRBV27
J: TRBJ2-1
D: NA
DNA: TGTGCCAGCAGTTTTTCCTACAATGAGCAGTTCTTC
CDR3: CASSFSYNEQFF

size: medium-sized
V: TRBV6-6
J: TRBJ2-3
D: NA
DNA: TGTGCCAGCAGCCCCGTTTCTTCTAGCACAGATACGCAGTATTTT
CDR3: CASSPVSSSTDTQYF

size: NA
V: TRBV5-1
J: TRBJ2-7
D: TRBD1
DNA: TGCGCCAGCAGCTTGGAGGATCCGGGACAGGGGCTTTACGAGCAGTACTTC
CDR3: CASSLEDPGQGLYEQYF

size: many
V: TRBV24-1
J: TRBJ2-7
D: TRBD1
DNA: TGTGCCACCAGTGATCCGACAGGGGACCCTCCTTACGAGCAGTACTTC
CDR3: CATSDPTGDPPYEQYF

size: many
V: TRBV6-6
J: TRBJ2-3
D: TRBD2
DNA: TGTGCCAGCAGTTACGGTCCGGGACTAGCGTCAGATACGCAGTATTTT
CDR3: CASSYGPGLASDTQYF

size: many
V: TRBV7-3
J: TRBJ2-1
D: TRBD1
DNA: TGTGCCAGCAGAGAGACAGGGTTGATTGCGCGCTCCAATGAGCAGTTCTTC
CDR3: CASRETGLIARSNEQFF